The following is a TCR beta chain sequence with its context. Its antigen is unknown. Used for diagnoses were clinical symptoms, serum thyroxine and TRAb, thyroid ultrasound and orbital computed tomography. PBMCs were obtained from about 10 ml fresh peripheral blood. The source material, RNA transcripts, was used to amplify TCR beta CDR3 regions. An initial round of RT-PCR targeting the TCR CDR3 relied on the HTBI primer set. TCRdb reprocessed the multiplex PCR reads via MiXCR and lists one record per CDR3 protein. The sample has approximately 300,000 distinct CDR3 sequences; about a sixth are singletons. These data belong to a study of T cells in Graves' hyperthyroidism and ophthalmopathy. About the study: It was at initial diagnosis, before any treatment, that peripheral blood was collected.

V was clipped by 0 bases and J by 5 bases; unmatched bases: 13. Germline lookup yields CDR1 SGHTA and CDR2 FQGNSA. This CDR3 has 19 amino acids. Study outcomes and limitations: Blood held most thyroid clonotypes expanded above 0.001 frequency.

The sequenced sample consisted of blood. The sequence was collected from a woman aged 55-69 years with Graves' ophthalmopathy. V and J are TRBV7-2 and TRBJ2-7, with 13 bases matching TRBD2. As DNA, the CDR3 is TGTGCCAGCAGCTTAGCAAAGGGACTAGCGGGAAGACGTAGAAACGAGCAGTACTTC. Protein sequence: CASSLAKGLAGRRRNEQYF. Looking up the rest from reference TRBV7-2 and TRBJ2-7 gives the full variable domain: GAGVSQSPSNKVTEKGKDVELRCDPISGHTALYWYRQSLGQGLEFLIYFQGNSAPDKSGLPSDRFSAERTGGSVSTLTIQRTQQEDSAVYLCASSLAKGLAGRRRNEQYFGPGTRLTVT.